This entry lists 28 T cell receptor beta chains sequenced from one sample in a study of T cells in localized non-small cell lung cancer. Method: immunoSEQ multiplex PCR; TCRdb's copy keeps in-frame clones and lacks some. The table lists about 41,000 clones, roughly 90% of them singletons. Sequencing used peripheral blood, obtained before any cancer treatment. The receptors were sampled from an older female donor with stage I squamous cell lung carcinoma.

The chain joins TRBV11-1 to TRBJ2-1, with 12 bases aligning to TRBD2. The CDR3 is 15 residues long. CDR1 and CDR2 (germline): SGHAT, FQDESV (reference sequence). The V gene end was trimmed by 5 bases and the J gene end by 6 bases; junction bases not matched to a gene: 5. The CDR3 coding sequence is TGTGCCAGCAGCCCTAGCGGGAGGGCCTCCAATGAGCAGTTCTTC. Its translation: CASSPSGRASNEQFF.

V and J are TRBV6-5 and TRBJ2-3; TRBD2 is a possible D gene (6 bases). The V end was cut by 6 bases, the J end by 0 bases, with 13 bases between. The CDR3 has 15 amino acids. Germline-derived CDR1 and CDR2 are MNHEY and SVGAGI. Written as DNA, the CDR3 is TGTGCCAGCAGACCGACTAGAGGAAGCACAGATACGCAGTATTTT. It is translated as CASRPTRGSTDTQYF.

The gene calls are TRBV6-1 and TRBJ2-7; TRBD2 matches at 8 bases. The CDR3 contains 14 residues. Germline V CDR1 and CDR2: MNHNS, SASEGT. Trimming cost V 2 bases and J 3 bases; bases outside gene matches: 3. The CDR3 sequence: CASSEMGLDYEQYF. CDR3 coding DNA: TGTGCCAGCAGTGAAATGGGACTAGACTACGAGCAGTACTTC.

The chain recombines TRBV6-5 with TRBJ2-3, with D tentatively TRBD2 (5 bases). Trimming shortened V by 6 bases and J by 1 base, and 14 bases separated the two germline ends. The CDR3 is made up of 15 amino acids. CDR1 and CDR2 (germline): MNHEY, SVGAGI. The CDR3 DNA is TGTGCCAGCAGATCTCCGAGGACTGGCACAGATACGCAGTATTTT. Protein sequence: CASRSPRTGTDTQYF.

V gene TRBV7-6 combines with J gene TRBJ2-6; D gene uncertain. The CDR3 spans 12 residues. Trimming shortened V by 2 bases and J by 7 bases, and 3 bases separated the two germline ends. The germline gives CDR1 SGHVS, CDR2 FNYEAQ. CDR3 DNA sequence: TGTGCCAGCAGCTTACCTGCCAACGTCCTGACTTTC. Residues: CASSLPANVLTF.

The chain links TRBV7-2 to TRBJ2-3; D is unresolved. V gave up 3 bases and J gave up 3 bases, with 1 base separating them. The CDR3 runs 11 residues. Per the germline V gene, CDR1 is SGHTA and CDR2 is FQGNSA. The CDR3 sequence: CASSFTDTQYF. The CDR3 DNA reads TGTGCCAGCAGCTTTACAGATACGCAGTATTTT.

This chain links TRBV19 with TRBJ1-5, with D possibly TRBD1 on 6 matching bases. The CDR3 covers 15 residues. Germline assignment: CDR1 LNHDA and CDR2 SQIVND (reference sequence). The CDR3 DNA sequence: TGTGCTTGTACCAGGGGACAAATCAGCAATCAGCCCCAGCATTTT. Amino acids: CACTRGQISNQPQHF.

J is TRBJ1-5 and V is TRBV30, with D perhaps TRBD1 (5 bases). The CDR3 is made up of 16 amino acids. The ends were cut back, 5 bases at V and 0 bases at J, with 17 bases in the middle. CDR1 is GTSNPN, CDR2 SVGIG, per germline (reference sequence). As DNA, the CDR3 is TGTGCCTGGTCCTTCGGTGTGGGACTTAGCAATCAGCCCCAGCATTTT. Translating gives CAWSFGVGLSNQPQHF.

This chain uses TRBV5-1 with TRBJ2-7; 8 bases fit TRBD2. Trimming removed 1 base from V and 0 bases from J; junction bases left unmatched: 6. Germline-derived CDR1 and CDR2 are SGHRS and YFSETQ. This CDR3 spans 16 amino acids. Written as DNA, the CDR3 is TGCGCCAGCAGCTTGAAGGGTAGCGGGAACTCCTACGAGCAGTACTTC. This sequence encodes CASSLKGSGNSYEQYF.

The gene calls are TRBV5-1 and TRBJ2-7; 13 positions match TRBD2. The CDR3 consists of 18 residues. V was pared by 2 bases and J by 3 bases, with 11 bases of the junction left unmatched. Germline V gene sequence: CDR1 SGHRS, CDR2 YFSETQ. The CDR3 sequence: CASSLRLAGGTKIYEQYF. The CDR3 coding sequence is TGCGCCAGCAGCTTAAGACTAGCGGGAGGAACTAAGATCTACGAGCAGTACTTC. Full variable domain (missing parts from reference TRBV5-1 and TRBJ2-7): KAGVTQTPRYLIKTRGQQVTLSCSPISGHRSVSWYQQTPGQGLQFLFEYFSETQRNKGNFPGRFSGRQFSNSRSEMNVSTLELGDSALYLCASSLRLAGGTKIYEQYFGPGTRLTVT.

This clone was counted between two and nine times. The chain carries TRBV6-5 and TRBJ1-2, with D maybe TRBD1 (6 bases). The length of the CDR3 is 14 residues. V was pared by 5 bases and J by 4 bases, with 14 bases between. Germline-derived CDR1 and CDR2 are MNHEY and SVGAGI. DNA of the CDR3: TGTGCCAGCAGTAACCCCACACAGGGCTATGGCTACACCTTC. Translation: CASSNPTQGYGYTF.

V usage is TRBV5-8 and J usage is TRBJ2-5; TRBD2 agrees at 7 bases. This CDR3 comprises 13 residues. Germline CDR1 reads SGHTS; CDR2 reads YDEGEE. The junction had 7 bases not matched to a gene; V was cut back by 9 bases and J by 2 bases. The CDR3 protein is CATLWGGQETQYF. CDR3 DNA sequence: TGTGCCACCCTTTGGGGAGGGCAAGAGACCCAGTACTTC.

V is TRBV7-6 and J is TRBJ1-4, with a possible D match to TRBD1 (5 bases). The CDR3 loop spans 16 amino acids. CDR1 and CDR2 (germline): SGHVS, FNYEAQ. V was clipped by 3 bases and J by 0 bases, with 11 bases between them. CDR3 DNA: TGTGCCAGCAGCTTGGGACGAGTTGCAACTAATGAAAAACTGTTTTTT. It encodes CASSLGRVATNEKLFF.

The V call is TRBV27, the J call TRBJ1-1; the D gene is possibly TRBD1 (6 bases). The CDR3 is 16 residues long. Germline V CDR1 and CDR2: MNHEY, SMNVEV (reference sequence). The V gene lost 6 bases and the J gene lost 1 base, with 18 bases spanning the gap. In DNA form, the CDR3 reads TGTGCCAGCAGCAAAGTAGAGGGACAACCGAACACTGAAGCTTTCTTT. Its translation is CASSKVEGQPNTEAFF.

The CDR3 sequence: CATGTSGTETQYF. CDR3 bases: TGTGCCACCGGGACTAGCGGGACGGAGACCCAGTACTTC. The chain uses TRBV19 and TRBJ2-5; 13 nucleotides align to TRBD2. The CDR3 consists of 13 residues. V trimming: 10 bases; J trimming: 5 bases; junction bases outside the gene matches: 4. The germline gives CDR1 LNHDA, CDR2 SQIVND (reference sequence).

The chain recombines TRBV7-9 with TRBJ2-7; D not certain. The CDR3 is 11 amino acids. Germline CDR1 is SEHNR and CDR2 is FQNEAQ (reference sequence). With 3 bases removed from V and 6 bases from J, the gap between germline ends came to 6 bases. In DNA, the CDR3 is TGTGCCAGCAGCTTTTCTGGCGAGCAGTACTTC. Protein: CASSFSGEQYF.

This chain links TRBV6-1 with TRBJ1-4; TRBD1 is a possible D gene (5 bases). The germline CDR1 and CDR2 sequences are MNHNS and SASEGT. With 4 bases removed from V and 5 bases from J, the gap between germline ends came to 17 bases. The CDR3 has 16 amino acids. The DNA for the CDR3 is TGTGCCAGCAGTGTTCACGACGGGGCCGTAAATGAAAAACTGTTTTTT. It yields the protein CASSVHDGAVNEKLFF.

The CDR3 spells CASSLRAGGGKYEQFF. CDR3 DNA: TGTGCCAGCAGCTTAAGAGCGGGAGGAGGGAAGTATGAGCAGTTCTTC. The genes are TRBV7-2 and TRBJ2-1, with 9 nucleotides matching TRBD2. The V and J ends lost 2 bases and 8 bases, in that order; junction bases with no gene match: 10. The CDR3 spans 16 residues. CDR1 and CDR2 (germline): SGHTA, FQGNSA.

The chain has TRBV7-8 and TRBJ2-1; 10 bases agree with TRBD2. The CDR3 spans 20 residues. Per germline, CDR1 SGHVS and CDR2 FQNEAQ. V was pared by 2 bases and J by 0 bases, with 13 bases of the junction left unmatched. CDR3 residues: CASSLISRGLAGVSYNEQFF. The CDR3 nucleotides read TGTGCCAGCAGCTTAATTAGTAGGGGTCTAGCGGGAGTCTCCTACAATGAGCAGTTCTTC.

This chain links TRBV6-5 with TRBJ1-5, with TRBD1 matching 7 bases. With V trimmed by 6 bases and J by 4 bases, 9 bases remained unmatched. Germline V gene data show CDR1 as MNHEY and CDR2 as SVGAGI. This CDR3 is built from 15 residues. As DNA, the CDR3 is TGTGCCAGCAGCCCCAGGACAGGAGGTAATCAGCCCCAGCATTTT. This translates into CASSPRTGGNQPQHF.

V gene TRBV4-3 combines with J gene TRBJ2-7, with 7 bases fitting TRBD2. The CDR3 extends over 14 amino acids. The J segment lost 5 bases and the V segment lost 3 bases, leaving 7 bases of the junction unmatched. Germline CDR1 and CDR2: LGHNA and YSLEER. CDR3 in DNA: TGCGCCAGCAGCCAGCAGCGGGATCGGCACGAGCAGTACTTC. This gives the protein CASSQQRDRHEQYF.

The chain carries TRBV9 and TRBJ1-3, with D possibly being TRBD1 (5 bases). This CDR3 comprises 15 residues. Germline-derived CDR1 and CDR2 are SGDLS and YYNGEE. V was trimmed by 0 bases and J by 0 bases, leaving 7 bases between them. CDR3 nucleotides: TGTGCCAGCAGCGTAGGGGGGTACTCTGGAAACACCATATATTTT. The encoded protein is CASSVGGYSGNTIYF.

This chain links TRBV6-5 with TRBJ2-7; tentatively, D is TRBD2 (6 bases). V lost 6 bases, J lost 2 bases, and 14 bases lay in between. The CDR3 length is 14 residues. Germline lookup yields CDR1 MNHEY and CDR2 SVGAGI. CDR3 coding DNA: TGTGCCAGCAGCAACCGTGCGGGAACCTACGAGCAGTACTTC. The encoded protein is CASSNRAGTYEQYF.

The count of this clone is one. This chain links TRBV30 with TRBJ2-5, with D uncertain. The CDR3 length is 14 residues. Trimming cost V 2 bases and J 1 base, with 11 bases left between them. Germline V gene lookup returns CDR1 GTSNPN and CDR2 SVGIG (reference sequence). DNA for the CDR3: TGTGCCTGGAGTAGACGGGTCCCCCAAGAGACCCAGTACTTC. It translates to CAWSRRVPQETQYF.

The rearrangement joins TRBV2 to TRBJ1-6; D may be TRBD1 (5 bases). Germline CDR1 and CDR2: SNHLY and FYNNEI. Trimming stripped 7 bases from V and 6 bases from J, with 10 bases between. The CDR3 is made up of 13 amino acids. The CDR3 coding sequence is TGTGCCAGCAACGGGGCGGGTAATTCACCCCTCCACTTT. Its protein product is CASNGAGNSPLHF.

In DNA, the CDR3 is TGTGCCAGCAGTTACACGTACAGGGGGAGCTATGGCTACACCTTC. This codes for CASSYTYRGSYGYTF. The V call is TRBV6-5, the J call TRBJ1-2; TRBD1 matches 8 bases. The CDR3 runs to 15 residues. Germline V CDR1 and CDR2: MNHEY, SVGAGI. J was trimmed by 4 bases and V by 2 bases; bases with no gene match: 6.

This sequence joins TRBV29-1 and TRBJ1-4, with a tentative D call TRBD1 (6 bases). Germline assignment: CDR1 SQVTM and CDR2 ANQGSEA. This CDR3 is built from 13 residues. The V gene lost 3 bases and the J gene lost 8 bases, with 13 bases spanning the gap. The DNA of the CDR3 is TGCAGCGTTGAGAGGGGGGTAGGGGAAAAACTGTTTTTT. Amino acid sequence: CSVERGVGEKLFF.

This clone was seen only once. The chain recombines TRBV5-1 with TRBJ2-5; D remains ambiguous. Germline CDR1 is SGHRS and CDR2 is YFSETQ. The length of the CDR3 is 14 residues. V lost 0 bases and J 2 bases, leaving 8 bases between the germline ends. CDR3 amino acids: CASSLGHLQETQYF. CDR3 DNA: TGCGCCAGCAGCTTGGGGCACCTTCAAGAGACCCAGTACTTC.